Listed below are T cell receptor beta chains from one sample, sequenced in a study of regulatory T cells in long-lasting Graves disease. TCRdb re-analysed the multiplex PCR reads in MiXCR, keeping a single row per CDR3 protein. The sample consists of some 460,000 distinct CDR3 sequences, about 16% of them appearing once. The same sample was also studied in work on T cells in Graves' hyperthyroidism and ophthalmopathy.

The sequenced sample was peripheral blood mononuclear cells (PBMCs), obtained at new diagnosis, from a patient treated with antithyroid drugs. The origin of the receptors is a man in his forties or fifties with Graves disease. The CDR3 runs from the conserved cysteine through the conserved F or W. A D gene is named only where the DNA matches it firmly. Only part of the rows carry a size: once, few, many, or a class if the clone is expanded.

V: TRBV9; size: NA; J: TRBJ2-3; D: NA; length: 14; DNA: TGTGCCAGCAGCGTAGACGCAGGGCCAGATACGCAGTATTTT; CDR3: CASSVDAGPDTQYF
V: TRBV2; size: few; J: TRBJ1-2; D: NA; length: 16; DNA: TGTGCCACCCTGAGGTCCACTCTAACAAGATCGGATGGCTACACCTTC; CDR3: CATLRSTLTRSDGYTF
V: TRBV11-2; size: many; J: TRBJ2-2; D: TRBD1; length: 16; DNA: TGTGCCAGCAGCTCCGGACAGGGGGCATACACCGGGGAGCTGTTTTTT; CDR3: CASSSGQGAYTGELFF
V: TRBV28; size: many; J: TRBJ1-5; D: NA; length: 15; DNA: TGTGCCAGCAGCCCTTCCGGGAGCAGCAATCAGCCCCAGCATTTT; CDR3: CASSPSGSSNQPQHF
V: TRBV7-6; size: NA; J: TRBJ1-4; D: NA; length: 13; DNA: TGTGCCAGCAGCCCCAGATTTAATGAAAAACTGTTTTTT; CDR3: CASSPRFNEKLFF
V: TRBV20-1; size: NA; J: TRBJ2-7; D: NA; length: 13; DNA: TGCAGTGCTAGAGATGGGGTCTCCTACGAGCAGTACTTC; CDR3: CSARDGVSYEQYF
V: TRBV6-1; size: many; J: TRBJ2-3; D: NA; length: 16; DNA: TGTGCCAGCAGCTTAAACCCCGTAGCTAGCACAGATACGCAGTATTTT; CDR3: CASSLNPVASTDTQYF
V: TRBV28; size: few; J: TRBJ1-2; D: NA; length: 16; DNA: TGTGCCAGCAGCTATGACCGCAGGGGTCTGGGCTATGGCTACACCTTC; CDR3: CASSYDRRGLGYGYTF
V: TRBV6-9; size: NA; J: TRBJ2-7; D: NA; length: 15; DNA: TGTGCCAGCAGTTACTCCCAGGGGTTTGAGTACGAGCAGTACTTC; CDR3: CASSYSQGFEYEQYF
V: TRBV12-5; size: NA; J: TRBJ1-5; D: NA; length: 15; DNA: TGTGCTAGTGGTTTGGGGGATTCGGGCAATCAGCCCCAGCATTTT; CDR3: CASGLGDSGNQPQHF
V: TRBV7-9; size: few; J: TRBJ2-1; D: TRBD2; length: 20; DNA: TGTGCCAGCAGCCCGGAGCCGGCCGGGACTACGAGACTAGCCGGCGATGAGCAGTTCTTC; CDR3: CASSPEPAGTTRLAGDEQFF
V: TRBV6-2/TRBV6-3; size: NA; J: TRBJ1-5; D: NA; length: 14; DNA: TGTGCCAGCAGTCCCGGGACAACGCTGAGTCCCCAGCATTTT; CDR3: CASSPGTTLSPQHF
V: TRBV12-3/TRBV12-4; size: many; J: TRBJ1-5; D: NA; length: 17; DNA: TGTGCCAGCAGTCCGCGACAGTCTAGGTATAGCAATCAGCCCCAGCATTTT; CDR3: CASSPRQSRYSNQPQHF
V: TRBV18; size: NA; J: TRBJ2-3; D: TRBD2; length: 17; DNA: TGTGCCAGCTCACGACGGACTAGCGGGGGTACCACAGATACGCAGTATTTT; CDR3: CASSRRTSGGTTDTQYF
V: TRBV27; size: many; J: TRBJ2-6; D: NA; length: 15; DNA: TGTGCCAGCAGATTCCTAGTCTCTGGGGCCAACGTCCTGACTTTC; CDR3: CASRFLVSGANVLTF
V: TRBV20-1; size: many; J: TRBJ2-5; D: NA; length: 13; DNA: TGCAGTTGCCCTAAGGGGGGCCGAGAGACCCAGTACTTC; CDR3: CSCPKGGRETQYF
V: TRBV20-1; size: few; J: TRBJ1-1; D: NA; length: 14; DNA: TGCAGTGCTGAAGGGGGGGTCCTGAACACTGAAGCTTTCTTT; CDR3: CSAEGGVLNTEAFF
V: TRBV7-2; size: many; J: TRBJ2-7; D: NA; length: 15; DNA: TGTGCCAGCAGCTTACTAGGCCCGACAGGATACGAGCAGTACTTC; CDR3: CASSLLGPTGYEQYF
V: TRBV20-1; size: many; J: TRBJ2-5; D: TRBD2; length: 14; DNA: TGCAGTGCTAGTAGGGAGGGGCCGGGAGAGACCCAGTACTTC; CDR3: CSASREGPGETQYF
V: TRBV11-2; size: many; J: TRBJ2-7; D: NA; length: 13; DNA: TGTGCCAGCAGCCAAGGACGGGCCTCGGAGCAGTACTTC; CDR3: CASSQGRASEQYF
V: TRBV28; size: many; J: TRBJ2-7; D: TRBD1; length: 15; DNA: TGTGCCAGCAGTTTAGGGGACAGACCCTCTAAAGAGCAGTACTTC; CDR3: CASSLGDRPSKEQYF
V: TRBV19; size: NA; J: TRBJ2-2; D: NA; length: 14; DNA: TGTGCCAGTAGACGGGACCCCGGCACCGGGGAGCTGTTTTTT; CDR3: CASRRDPGTGELFF
V: TRBV5-1; size: NA; J: TRBJ1-6; D: NA; length: 14; DNA: TGCGCCAGCCGATCACAGAATTATAATTCACCCCTCCACTTT; CDR3: CASRSQNYNSPLHF
V: TRBV29-1; size: many; J: TRBJ2-3; D: NA; length: 14; DNA: TGCAGCGTCCGAGGGGTCAGGGATGCAGATACGCAGTATTTT; CDR3: CSVRGVRDADTQYF
V: TRBV4-1; size: NA; J: TRBJ2-3; D: NA; length: 14; DNA: TGCGCCAGCAGCCAGGCCTCTAGCGAAGATACGCAGTATTTT; CDR3: CASSQASSEDTQYF
V: TRBV28; size: many; J: TRBJ2-2; D: TRBD1; length: 16; DNA: TGTGCCAGCAGTTTCAGGGACAGGGGCGCGTCCGGGGAGCTGTTTTTT; CDR3: CASSFRDRGASGELFF
V: TRBV20-1; size: many; J: TRBJ1-1; D: TRBD1; length: 12; DNA: TGCAGTGTTGACAGGGAGAACACTGAAGCTTTCTTT; CDR3: CSVDRENTEAFF
V: TRBV20-1; size: NA; J: TRBJ2-7; D: TRBD2; length: 18; DNA: TGCAGTGCCCACCGGGCGGGACTAGCGGGAGGCCCATCCTACGAGCAGTACTTC; CDR3: CSAHRAGLAGGPSYEQYF
V: TRBV29-1; size: many; J: TRBJ1-1; D: NA; length: 15; DNA: TGCAGCGTTGACCCTCGGGGGGTTAAGAACACTGAAGCTTTCTTT; CDR3: CSVDPRGVKNTEAFF
V: TRBV28; size: NA; J: TRBJ2-5; D: NA; length: 14; DNA: TGTGCCAGCAGTCACGGAGCTCGGCAAGAGACCCAGTACTTC; CDR3: CASSHGARQETQYF
V: TRBV2; size: many; J: TRBJ2-2; D: NA; length: 13; DNA: TGTGCCAAGGGACGCTCGGGGACCGGGGAGCTGTTTTTT; CDR3: CAKGRSGTGELFF
V: TRBV7-2; size: many; J: TRBJ2-4; D: TRBD2; length: 12; DNA: TGTGCCAGCAGCCTGAAGCGGGGCATTCAGTACTTC; CDR3: CASSLKRGIQYF
V: TRBV20-1; size: few; J: TRBJ2-1; D: NA; length: 14; DNA: TGCAGTGCTAGAGCTCCTAGCTCCTACAATGAGCAGTTCTTC; CDR3: CSARAPSSYNEQFF
V: TRBV6-2/TRBV6-3; size: few; J: TRBJ2-2; D: TRBD2; length: 15; DNA: TGTGCCAGCAGTTACAGGGGTCGGGGGGACGGGGAGCTGTTTTTT; CDR3: CASSYRGRGDGELFF
V: TRBV12-3/TRBV12-4; size: many; J: TRBJ1-1; D: NA; length: 15; DNA: TGTGCCAGCACAGAGCGGGGGCGCGGGAACACTGAAGCTTTCTTT; CDR3: CASTERGRGNTEAFF
V: TRBV10-1; size: many; J: TRBJ2-4; D: NA; length: 16; DNA: TGCGCCAGCAGTGAAGGAGCGGGACAGGTGAAAAACATTCAGTACTTC; CDR3: CASSEGAGQVKNIQYF
V: TRBV18; size: many; J: TRBJ2-1; D: NA; length: 15; DNA: TGTGCCAGCTCACTACAGGCGGTCTCCTACAATGAGCAGTTCTTC; CDR3: CASSLQAVSYNEQFF
V: TRBV28; size: many; J: TRBJ1-1; D: NA; length: 15; DNA: TGTGCCAGCAGTAGTCTTAGGGGGGCGCTCACTGAAGCTTTCTTT; CDR3: CASSSLRGALTEAFF
V: TRBV5-1; size: few; J: TRBJ1-1; D: NA; length: 14; DNA: TGCGCCAGCAGCTTTGGGGGAAAGAACACTGAAGCTTTCTTT; CDR3: CASSFGGKNTEAFF
V: TRBV11-2; size: many; J: TRBJ2-5; D: NA; length: 16; DNA: TGTGCCAGCAGCTTAGGAAGAAAGGGGGGGCAAGAGACCCAGTACTTC; CDR3: CASSLGRKGGQETQYF
V: TRBV12-3/TRBV12-4; size: many; J: TRBJ2-7; D: NA; length: 14; DNA: TGTGCCAGCAGTTTATTAGCGGATTCCTACGAGCAGTACTTC; CDR3: CASSLLADSYEQYF
V: TRBV6-1; size: many; J: TRBJ2-5; D: NA; length: 14; DNA: TGTGCCAGCACCCGGCGGGAAAGTATGAAGACCCAGTACTTC; CDR3: CASTRRESMKTQYF
V: TRBV5-8; size: many; J: TRBJ2-5; D: NA; length: 14; DNA: TGTGCCAGCAGCAATAAAGACTTCCAAGAGACCCAGTACTTC; CDR3: CASSNKDFQETQYF